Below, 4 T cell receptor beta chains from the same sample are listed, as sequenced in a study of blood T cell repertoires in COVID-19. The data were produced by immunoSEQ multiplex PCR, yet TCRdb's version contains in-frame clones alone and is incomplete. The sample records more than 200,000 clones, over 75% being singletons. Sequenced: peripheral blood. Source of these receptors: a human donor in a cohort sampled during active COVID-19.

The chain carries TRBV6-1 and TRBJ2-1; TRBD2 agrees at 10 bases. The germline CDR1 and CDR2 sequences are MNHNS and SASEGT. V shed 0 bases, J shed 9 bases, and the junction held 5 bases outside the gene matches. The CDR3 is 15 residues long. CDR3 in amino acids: CASSEAASGGGEQFF. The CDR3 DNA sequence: TGTGCCAGCAGTGAAGCAGCTAGCGGGGGCGGTGAGCAGTTCTTC.

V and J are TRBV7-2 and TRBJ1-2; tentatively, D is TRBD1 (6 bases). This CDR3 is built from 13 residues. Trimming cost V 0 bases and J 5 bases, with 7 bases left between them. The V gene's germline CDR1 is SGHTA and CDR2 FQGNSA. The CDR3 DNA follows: TGTGCCAGCAGCTTAGCAGGGGGATATGGCTACACCTTC. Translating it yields CASSLAGGYGYTF.

The CDR3 nucleotides are TGCGCCAGCAGTGGGGACAGATACACAGATACGCAGTATTTT. Residues: CASSGDRYTDTQYF. The gene calls are TRBV10-1 and TRBJ2-3; 7 nucleotides line up with TRBD1. The length of the CDR3 is 14 residues. CDR1 and CDR2 (germline): WNHNN, SYGVQD (reference sequence). V was clipped by 4 bases and J by 2 bases; unmatched bases: 3.

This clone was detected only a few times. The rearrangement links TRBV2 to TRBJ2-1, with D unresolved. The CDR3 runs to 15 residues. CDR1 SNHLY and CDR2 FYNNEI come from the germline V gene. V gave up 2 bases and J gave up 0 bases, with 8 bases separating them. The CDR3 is CASSENPSSYNEQFF. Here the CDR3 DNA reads TGTGCCAGCAGTGAAAACCCGAGCTCCTACAATGAGCAGTTCTTC.